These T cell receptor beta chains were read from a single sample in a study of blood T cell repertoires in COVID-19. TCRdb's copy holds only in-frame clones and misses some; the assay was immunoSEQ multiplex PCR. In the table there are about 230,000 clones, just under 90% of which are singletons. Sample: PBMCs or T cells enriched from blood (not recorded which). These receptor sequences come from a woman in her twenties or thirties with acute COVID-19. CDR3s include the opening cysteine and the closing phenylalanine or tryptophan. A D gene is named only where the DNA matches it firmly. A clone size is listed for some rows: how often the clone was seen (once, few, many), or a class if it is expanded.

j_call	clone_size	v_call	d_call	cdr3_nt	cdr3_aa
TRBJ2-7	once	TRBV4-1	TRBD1	TGCGCCAGCAGCCAAGCTGGACAGGGGTGGTACGAGCAGTACTTC	CASSQAGQGWYEQYF
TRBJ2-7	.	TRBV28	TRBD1	TGTGCCAGTCAAGCGGGACAGGGGGCCTACGAGCAGTACTTC	CASQAGQGAYEQYF
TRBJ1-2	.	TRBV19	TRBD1	TGTGCCAGTAGTATGGGATCCGGGACAGAGCGTGGCTACACCTTC	CASSMGSGTERGYTF
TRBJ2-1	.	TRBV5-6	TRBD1	TGTGCCAGCAGCCAAGGCGGGACAGGGGTCTACAATGAGCAGTTCTTC	CASSQGGTGVYNEQFF
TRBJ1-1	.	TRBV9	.	TGTGCCAGCAGCCCTCCTGGGGGGGGAATTGAAGCTTTCTTT	CASSPPGGGIEAFF
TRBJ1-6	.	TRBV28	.	TGTGCCAGCAGGGACAGTAGGACCTATAATTCACCCCTCCACTTT	CASRDSRTYNSPLHF
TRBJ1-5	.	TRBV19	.	TGTGCCAGTAGTATCCTCAACAGGGTCCACCAAAAAGTACCCCAGCATTTT	CASSILNRVHQKVPQHF
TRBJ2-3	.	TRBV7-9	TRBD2	TGTGCCAGCAGCGTAGGCGGGGGGCCGAGCACAGATACGCAGTATTTT	CASSVGGGPSTDTQYF
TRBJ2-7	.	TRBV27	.	TGTGCCAGCAGGAAGCCGCAGGGTGTATCCTACGAGCAGTACTTC	CASRKPQGVSYEQYF
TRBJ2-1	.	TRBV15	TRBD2	TGTGCCACCAGCAGAGACCGGGGGGTCTCCTACAATGAGCAGTTCTTC	CATSRDRGVSYNEQFF
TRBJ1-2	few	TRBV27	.	TGTGCCAGCAGTTTTTCCGGGAATGGCGGCTACACCTTC	CASSFSGNGGYTF
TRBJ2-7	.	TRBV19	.	TGTGCCAGTAGTGGGGGGGCGGGTAATTTCGAGCAGTACTTC	CASSGGAGNFEQYF
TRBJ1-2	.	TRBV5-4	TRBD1	TGTGCCAGCAGCTCAAAGGACAGGGGAACGGGTTCTGGCTACACCTTC	CASSSKDRGTGSGYTF
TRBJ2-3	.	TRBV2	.	TGTGCCAGCAGCGGAGGTACAGATACGCAGTATTTT	CASSGGTDTQYF
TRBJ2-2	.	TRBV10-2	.	TGCGCCAGCAGTGAGGGGCAGGTGAACGCCGGGGAGCTGTTTTTT	CASSEGQVNAGELFF
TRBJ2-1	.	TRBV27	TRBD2	TGTGCCAGCACTCCGACTAGCCCGAACAATGAGCAGTTCTTC	CASTPTSPNNEQFF
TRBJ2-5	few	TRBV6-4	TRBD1	TGTGCCAGCAGTGAGGGACAGGGGGCAGAGACCCAGTACTTC	CASSEGQGAETQYF
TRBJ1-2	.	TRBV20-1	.	TGCAGTGCTACCGGGGGAAGTGGCTACACCTTC	CSATGGSGYTF
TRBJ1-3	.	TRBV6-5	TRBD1	TGTGCCAGCAGGTTGGACAGGGCTGGAAACACCATATATTTT	CASRLDRAGNTIYF
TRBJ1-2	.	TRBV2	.	TGTGCCAGCAGTGATCGTCAGGTGGGAGTTTCGATCTATGGCTACACCTTC	CASSDRQVGVSIYGYTF
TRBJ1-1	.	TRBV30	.	TGTGCCTGGAGGGAAGTGACAGCCATGAACACTGAAGCTTTCTTT	CAWREVTAMNTEAFF
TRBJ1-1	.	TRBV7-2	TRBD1	TGTGCCAGCAGCTTATGGACAGGGGAGGACACTGAAGCTTTCTTT	CASSLWTGEDTEAFF
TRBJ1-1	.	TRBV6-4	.	TGTGCCAGCAGTGATGTGATCGGAGGGGCCGCTTTCTTT	CASSDVIGGAAFF
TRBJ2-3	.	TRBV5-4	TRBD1	TGTGCCAGCAGCTCCGACAGGGGATTCACAGATACGCAGTATTTT	CASSSDRGFTDTQYF
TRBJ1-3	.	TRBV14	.	TGTGCCAGCAGCTCCCAACAGGGCTCTGGAAACACCATATATTTT	CASSSQQGSGNTIYF
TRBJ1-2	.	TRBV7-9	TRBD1	TGTGCCAGCAGCATTGGACAGGGATGTGGCTACACCTTC	CASSIGQGCGYTF
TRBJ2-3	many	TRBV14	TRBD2	TGTGCCAGCAGCCACAGCGGGGGAAACACAGATACGCAGTATTTT	CASSHSGGNTDTQYF
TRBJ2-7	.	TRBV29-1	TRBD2	TGCAGCGTCCATACTAGCGGGGGAAGGTCTGGGTACGAGCAGTACTTC	CSVHTSGGRSGYEQYF
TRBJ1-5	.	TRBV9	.	TGTGCCAGCAGCCAGGGAGGGGATCAGCCCCAGCATTTT	CASSQGGDQPQHF
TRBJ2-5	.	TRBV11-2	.	TGTGCCAGCAGCGTACCTCCGGGAGATCGATACTTC	CASSVPPGDRYF
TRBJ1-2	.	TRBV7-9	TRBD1	TGTGCCAGCAGCTTGGGGGACAGGGAGTATTATGGCTACACCTTC	CASSLGDREYYGYTF